This TCR beta chain originates from a study of PD-L1 blockade in urothelial cancer. Across the whole study: The analyses of blood took place 3 weeks (second dose) and 6 weeks after treatment start.

Germline CDR1 reads SQVTM; CDR2 reads ANQGSEA. The CDR3 contains 12 residues. Assay used: immunoSEQ multiplex PCR; TCRdb lists only in-frame clones, some missing. The data hold some 45,000 clones, with 88% observed a single time. Turning to this clone: The junction does not match germline at one end; this may be a read error.

The time point is: pretreatment peripheral blood. The origin of this receptor is a donor aged 40 or older with urothelial cancer. The V gene is TRBV29-1, the J gene TRBJ1-3, with unresolved D. The sample in question was PBMCs, obtained around atezolizumab (anti-PD-L1) treatment. For the CDR3, the DNA is TGTGGAGGGATCCCCTCTGGAAACACCATATATTTT. Translating it yields CGGIPSGNTIYF.